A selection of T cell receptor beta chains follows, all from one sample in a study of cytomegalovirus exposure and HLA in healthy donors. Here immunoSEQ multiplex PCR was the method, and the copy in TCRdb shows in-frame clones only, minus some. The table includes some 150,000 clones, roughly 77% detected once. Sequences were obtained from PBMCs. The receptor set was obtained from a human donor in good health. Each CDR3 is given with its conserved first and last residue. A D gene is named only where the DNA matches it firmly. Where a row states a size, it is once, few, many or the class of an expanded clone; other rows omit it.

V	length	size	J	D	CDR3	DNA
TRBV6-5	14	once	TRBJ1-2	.	CASSNREDAPGYTF	TGTGCCAGCAGTAACAGGGAAGATGCTCCTGGCTACACCTTC
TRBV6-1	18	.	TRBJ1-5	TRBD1	CASSGTGTGSYGNQPQHF	TGTGCCAGCAGTGGAACCGGGACAGGGTCCTATGGAAATCAGCCCCAGCATTTT
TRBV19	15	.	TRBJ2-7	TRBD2	CASSIKREAGYEQYF	TGTGCCAGTAGTATTAAGCGGGAGGCCGGGTACGAGCAGTACTTC
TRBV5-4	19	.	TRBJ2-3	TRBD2	CASSPGTSGPLGRADTQYF	TGTGCCAGCAGCCCGGGGACTAGCGGGCCCTTGGGGAGGGCAGATACGCAGTATTTT
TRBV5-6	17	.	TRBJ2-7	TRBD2	CASSFGSTAGGFYEQYF	TGTGCCAGCAGCTTTGGTTCTACAGCGGGAGGCTTCTACGAGCAGTACTTC
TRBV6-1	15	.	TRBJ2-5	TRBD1	CASSVDRGWGETQYF	TGTGCCAGCAGTGTCGACAGGGGGTGGGGGGAGACCCAGTACTTC
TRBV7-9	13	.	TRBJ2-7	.	CASSLGPSYEQYF	TGTGCCAGCAGCCTAGGGCCCTCCTACGAGCAGTACTTC
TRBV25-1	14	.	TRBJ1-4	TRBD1	CASSSRGANEKLFF	TGTGCCAGCAGTTCCAGGGGGGCTAATGAAAAACTGTTTTTT
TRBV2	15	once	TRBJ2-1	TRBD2	CATNRRSSGYNEQFF	TGTGCCACAAACCGGCGGTCTAGCGGTTACAATGAGCAGTTCTTC
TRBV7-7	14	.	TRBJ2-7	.	CASSRGTPTYEQYF	TGTGCTAGCAGCAGAGGGACACCTACCTACGAGCAGTACTTC
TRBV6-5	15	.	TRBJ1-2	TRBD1	CASSPAGTVSYGYTF	TGTGCCAGCAGCCCGGCGGGGACAGTGAGTTATGGCTACACCTTC
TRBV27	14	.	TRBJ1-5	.	CASSPSGSNQPQHF	TGTGCCAGCAGTCCCTCGGGAAGCAATCAGCCCCAGCATTTT
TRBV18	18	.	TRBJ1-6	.	CASSPRGGQGANNSPLHF	TGTGCCAGCTCACCACGGGGCGGCCAGGGCGCGAATAATTCACCCCTCCACTTT
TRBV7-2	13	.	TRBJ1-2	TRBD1	CASSLGQNYGYTF	TGTGCCAGCAGCCTGGGACAGAACTATGGCTACACCTTC
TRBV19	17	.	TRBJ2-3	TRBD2	CASSIGRLAGVTDTQYF	TGTGCCAGTAGTATTGGTCGACTAGCGGGGGTGACAGATACGCAGTATTTT
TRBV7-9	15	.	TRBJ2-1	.	CASSPGTFSTNEQFF	TGTGCCAGCAGCCCAGGGACTTTCTCCACCAATGAGCAGTTCTTC
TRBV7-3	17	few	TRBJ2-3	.	CASSTSLGGGRGDTQYF	TGTGCCAGCAGCACTTCCTTAGGGGGAGGGAGAGGAGATACGCAGTATTTT
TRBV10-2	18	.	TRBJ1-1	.	CASTETRLVLDMNTEAFF	TGCGCCAGCACCGAGACGAGGTTAGTGCTCGATATGAACACTGAAGCTTTCTTT
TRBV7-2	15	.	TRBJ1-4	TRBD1	CASSLEAGQGEKLFF	TGTGCCAGCAGCTTGGAAGCCGGACAGGGGGAAAAACTGTTTTTT
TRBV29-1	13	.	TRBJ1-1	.	CSVEKALQRVAFF	TGCAGCGTTGAAAAGGCGCTTCAGAGGGTAGCTTTCTTT
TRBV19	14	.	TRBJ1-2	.	CASSGRPIGVGYTF	TGTGCCAGTAGTGGGAGACCTATCGGGGTCGGCTACACCTTC
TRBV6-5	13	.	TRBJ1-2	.	CASRKQGDYGYTF	TGTGCCAGCAGGAAACAGGGCGACTATGGCTACACCTTC
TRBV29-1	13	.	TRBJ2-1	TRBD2	CSVWREGVGEQFF	TGCAGCGTTTGGCGGGAGGGGGTGGGTGAGCAGTTCTTC
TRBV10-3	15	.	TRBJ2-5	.	CAISGPPGGQETQYF	TGTGCCATCAGTGGTCCCCCCGGGGGACAAGAGACCCAGTACTTC
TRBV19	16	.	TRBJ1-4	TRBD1	CASSISGGTGDEKLFF	TGTGCCAGTAGTATAAGTGGCGGGACAGGGGATGAAAAACTGTTTTTT
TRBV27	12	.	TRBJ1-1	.	CASRGPGSEAFF	TGTGCCAGCAGAGGACCGGGATCTGAAGCTTTCTTT
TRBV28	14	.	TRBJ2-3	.	CASSIRVLPDTQYF	TGTGCCAGCAGTATTCGAGTTTTACCAGATACGCAGTATTTT
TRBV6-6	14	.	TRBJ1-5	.	CASLPGRDNQPQHF	TGTGCCAGCCTTCCGGGCAGGGACAATCAGCCCCAGCATTTT
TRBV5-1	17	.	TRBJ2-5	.	CASSLAGSSTFQETQYF	TGCGCCAGCAGCTTGGCCGGTAGCTCCACTTTCCAAGAGACCCAGTACTTC
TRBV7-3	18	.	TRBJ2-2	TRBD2	CASSSQPRLAGDTGELFF	TGTGCCAGCAGCTCCCAACCGAGACTAGCGGGCGACACCGGGGAGCTGTTTTTT
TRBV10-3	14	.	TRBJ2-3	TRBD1	CATLTGASTDTQYF	TGTGCCACCCTGACAGGGGCCAGCACAGATACGCAGTATTTT
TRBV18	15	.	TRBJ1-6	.	CASSKPGNANSPLHF	TGTGCCAGCTCAAAGCCCGGGAACGCGAATTCACCCCTCCACTTT
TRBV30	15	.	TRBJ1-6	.	CAWSVPNSLNSPLHF	TGTGCCTGGAGTGTACCCAACAGCCTGAATTCACCCCTCCACTTT
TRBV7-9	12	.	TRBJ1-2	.	CASSSGRHGYTF	TGTGCCAGCAGCTCAGGAAGGCATGGCTACACCTTC
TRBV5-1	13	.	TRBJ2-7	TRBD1	CASSPGTVYEQYF	TGCGCCAGCAGCCCAGGGACAGTCTACGAGCAGTACTTC
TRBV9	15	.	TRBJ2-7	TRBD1	CASSPGGQGIYEQYF	TGTGCCAGCAGCCCAGGGGGACAGGGGATCTACGAGCAGTACTTC
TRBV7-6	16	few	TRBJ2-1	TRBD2	CASSSRGTSSYNEQFF	TGTGCCAGCAGCTCTCGGGGGACTAGCAGCTACAATGAGCAGTTCTTC
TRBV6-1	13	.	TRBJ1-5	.	CASTNREGQPQHF	TGTGCCAGCACGAACAGGGAGGGACAGCCCCAGCATTTT
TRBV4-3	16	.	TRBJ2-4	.	CASSQDLKQALNIQYF	TGCGCCAGCAGCCAAGATTTGAAACAGGCCCTAAACATTCAGTACTTC
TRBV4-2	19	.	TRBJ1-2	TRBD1	CASSQGLGDGTGRSYGYTF	TGTGCCAGCAGCCAAGGCCTAGGCGACGGGACAGGTCGAAGTTATGGCTACACCTTC
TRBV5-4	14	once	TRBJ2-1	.	CASSFKSSYNEQFF	TGTGCCAGCAGCTTTAAGAGCTCCTACAATGAGCAGTTCTTC
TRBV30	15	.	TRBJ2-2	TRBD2	CAWSRAGGPGGELFF	TGTGCCTGGAGTAGAGCGGGGGGGCCAGGGGGGGAGCTGTTTTTT
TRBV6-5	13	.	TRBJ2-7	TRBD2	CASSSGLAGREYF	TGTGCCAGCAGCTCGGGACTAGCGGGACGGGAGTACTTC
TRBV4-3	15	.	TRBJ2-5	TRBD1	CASSQARTGDATQYF	TGCGCCAGCAGCCAAGCTAGGACAGGGGATGCGACCCAGTACTTC
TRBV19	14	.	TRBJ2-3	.	CASSSASSTDTQYF	TGTGCCAGTAGTAGCGCTTCGAGCACAGATACGCAGTATTTT
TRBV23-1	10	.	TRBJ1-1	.	CASPLSRAFF	TGCGCCAGCCCCCTGTCTCGGGCTTTCTTT
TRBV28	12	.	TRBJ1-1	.	CASSTAGVRAFF	TGTGCCAGCAGCACAGCGGGCGTTAGGGCTTTCTTT
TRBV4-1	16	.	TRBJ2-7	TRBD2	CASSQSGASGTDEQYF	TGCGCCAGCAGCCAGTCAGGGGCTAGCGGGACCGACGAGCAGTACTTC
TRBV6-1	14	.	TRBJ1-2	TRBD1	CASSEGQGLSGYPF	TGTGCCAGCAGTGAGGGACAGGGTTTGAGTGGCTACCCCTTC
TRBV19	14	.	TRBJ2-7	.	CASSFGGSSYEQYF	TGTGCCAGTAGTTTTGGGGGGAGCTCCTACGAGCAGTACTTC
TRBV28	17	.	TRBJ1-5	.	CASSLRQAYWSDQPQHF	TGTGCCAGCAGTTTACGGCAGGCATATTGGTCGGATCAGCCCCAGCATTTT
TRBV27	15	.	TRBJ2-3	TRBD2	CASRGTSGEGDTQYF	TGTGCCAGCAGAGGGACTAGCGGTGAGGGGGATACGCAGTATTTT
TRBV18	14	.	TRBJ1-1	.	CASSPLRDYAEAFF	TGTGCCAGCTCACCTCTCCGGGATTACGCTGAAGCTTTCTTT
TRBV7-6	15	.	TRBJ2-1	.	CASSPLRSSYNEQFF	TGTGCCAGCAGCCCACTTAGGAGCTCCTACAATGAGCAGTTCTTC